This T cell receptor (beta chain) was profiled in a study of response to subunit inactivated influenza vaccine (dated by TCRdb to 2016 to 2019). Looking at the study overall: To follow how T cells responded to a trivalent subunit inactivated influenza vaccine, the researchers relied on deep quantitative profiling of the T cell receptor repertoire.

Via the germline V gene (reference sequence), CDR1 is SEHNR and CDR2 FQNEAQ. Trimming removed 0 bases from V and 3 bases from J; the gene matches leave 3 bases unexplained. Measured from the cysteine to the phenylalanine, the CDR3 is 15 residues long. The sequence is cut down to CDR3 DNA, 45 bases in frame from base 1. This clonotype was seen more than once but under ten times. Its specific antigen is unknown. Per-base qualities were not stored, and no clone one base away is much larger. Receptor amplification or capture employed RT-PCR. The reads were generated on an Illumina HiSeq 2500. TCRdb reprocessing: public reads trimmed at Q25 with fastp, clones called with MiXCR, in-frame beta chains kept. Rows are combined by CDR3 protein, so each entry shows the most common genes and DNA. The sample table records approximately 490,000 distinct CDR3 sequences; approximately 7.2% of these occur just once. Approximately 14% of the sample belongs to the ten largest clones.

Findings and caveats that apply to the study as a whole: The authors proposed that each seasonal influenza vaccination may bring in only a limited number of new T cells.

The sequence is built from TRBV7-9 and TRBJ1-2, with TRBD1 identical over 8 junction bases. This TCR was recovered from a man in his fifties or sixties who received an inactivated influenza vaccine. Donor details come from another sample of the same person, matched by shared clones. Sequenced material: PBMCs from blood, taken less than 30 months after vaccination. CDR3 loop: CASSLATGADYGYTF. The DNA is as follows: TGTGCCAGCAGCTTAGCGACAGGGGCCGACTATGGCTACACCTTC.